This TCR beta chain appears in the sequencing data of a study of blood T cells in healthy people across ages. In the case of this clonotype: Antigen: not known. This could be a read error, since a much larger clone is one nucleotide away.

Findings and caveats of the study: Changes seen in expanded clonotypes were possibly confounded by donor CMV status left unknown. TCR beta diversity tracked closely with naive T cell percentage. There were more naive CD4+ cells and higher diversity in long-lived donors than in aged donors.

The CDR3 runs to 13 residues. Germline lookup yields CDR1 MDHEN and CDR2 SYDVKM. The V and J ends lost 5 bases and 1 base respectively, with 6 bases between them. With a J-beta primer mix and a sample-barcoded 5' primer, a second PCR ran roughly 6 to 12 cycles. TCRdb itself ran the 5' RACE reads through MiXCR, one entry per CDR3 protein. This repertoire shows about 1,500,000 distinct CDR3 sequences, approximately 38% found once; its top ten account for 7% to 9%. This sequence joins TRBV28 and TRBJ1-5; D ambiguous. The sample was blood. The clonotype comes from a young woman in good health. The CDR3 reads CASSTGSNQPQHF. In DNA, the CDR3 is TGTGCCAGCAGTACGGGGAGCAATCAGCCCCAGCATTTT.